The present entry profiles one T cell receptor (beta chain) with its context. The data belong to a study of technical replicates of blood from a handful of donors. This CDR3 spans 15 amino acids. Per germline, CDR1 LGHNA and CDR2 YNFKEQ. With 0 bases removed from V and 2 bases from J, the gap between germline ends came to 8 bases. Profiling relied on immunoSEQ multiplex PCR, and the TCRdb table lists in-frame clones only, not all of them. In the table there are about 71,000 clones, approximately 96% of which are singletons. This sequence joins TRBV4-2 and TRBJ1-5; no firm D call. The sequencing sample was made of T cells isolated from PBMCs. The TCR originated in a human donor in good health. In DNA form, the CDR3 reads TGTGCCAGCAGCCAAGAGTGGGGAGGCAATCAGCCCCAGCATTTT. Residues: CASSQEWGGNQPQHF.